Described below is a single TCR beta chain sequence and its context. Germline lookup yields CDR1 MNHEY and CDR2 SVGAGI. This CDR3 is built from 14 residues. Losses at the gene ends were 4 bases for V and 4 bases for J; bases not matched to a gene: 5. Per the authors' pipeline: Counts of nucleated cells, estimated from reference gene primer amplification, were obtained. Assay used: immunoSEQ multiplex PCR; TCRdb lists only in-frame clones, some missing. D and trimming come from the DNA, and the V and J calls and clone size come from that table. The data contain 90,000 to 150,000 clones, 82% of them singletons. These data come from a study of blood T cell repertoires in COVID-19. Turning to the study itself: The study drew acute and convalescent COVID-19 samples from the United States, Italy and Spain. Sources were T cells, B-cell-depleted T cells, or PBMCs; the material itself was cDNA or gDNA.

V and J are TRBV6-5 and TRBJ1-1, with 8 bases lining up with TRBD1. The clonotype originates from a human donor in a cohort sampled during active COVID-19. The material sequenced was peripheral blood. The CDR3 protein is CASSSTGGGTEAFF. The CDR3, as DNA: TGTGCCAGCAGTTCCACAGGGGGGGGCACTGAAGCTTTCTTT.